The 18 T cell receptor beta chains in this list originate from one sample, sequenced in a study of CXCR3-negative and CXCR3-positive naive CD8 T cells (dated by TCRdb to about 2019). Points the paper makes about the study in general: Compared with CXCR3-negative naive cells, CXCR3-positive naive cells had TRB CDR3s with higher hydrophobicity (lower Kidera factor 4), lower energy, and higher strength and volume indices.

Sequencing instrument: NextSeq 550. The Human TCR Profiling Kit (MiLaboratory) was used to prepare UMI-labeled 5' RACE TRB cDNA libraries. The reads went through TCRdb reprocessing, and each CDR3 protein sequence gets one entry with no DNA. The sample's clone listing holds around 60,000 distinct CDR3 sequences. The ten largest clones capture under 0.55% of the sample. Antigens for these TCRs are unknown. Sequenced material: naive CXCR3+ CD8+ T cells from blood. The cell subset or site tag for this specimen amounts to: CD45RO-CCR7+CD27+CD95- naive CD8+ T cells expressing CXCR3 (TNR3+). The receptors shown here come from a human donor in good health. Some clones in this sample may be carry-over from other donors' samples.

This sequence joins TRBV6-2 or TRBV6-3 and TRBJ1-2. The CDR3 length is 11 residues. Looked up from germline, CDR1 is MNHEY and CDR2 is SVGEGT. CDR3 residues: CASSLLYGYTF.

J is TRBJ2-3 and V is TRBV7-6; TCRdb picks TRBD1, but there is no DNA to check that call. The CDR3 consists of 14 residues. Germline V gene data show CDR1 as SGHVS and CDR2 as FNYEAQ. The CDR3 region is CASSPGRSTDTQYF.

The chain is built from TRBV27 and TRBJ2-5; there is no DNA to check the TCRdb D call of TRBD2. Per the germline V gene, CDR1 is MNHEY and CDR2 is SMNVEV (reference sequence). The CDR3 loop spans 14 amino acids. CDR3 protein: CASSWTPTGETQYF.

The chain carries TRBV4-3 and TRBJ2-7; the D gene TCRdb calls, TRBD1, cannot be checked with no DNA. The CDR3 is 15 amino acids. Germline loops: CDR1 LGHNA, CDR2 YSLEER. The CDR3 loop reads CASSQAGTGTYEQYF.

The CDR3 region is CASSVGQGPEAFF. The V gene is TRBV28, the J gene TRBJ1-1; TCRdb reports TRBD1, a call that lacks DNA to check it against. The CDR3 length is 13 residues. Germline CDR1 is MDHEN and CDR2 is SYDVKM.

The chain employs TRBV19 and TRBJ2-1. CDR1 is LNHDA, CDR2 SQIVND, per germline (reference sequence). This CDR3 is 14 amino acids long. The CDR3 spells CASSTSGVRHEQFF.

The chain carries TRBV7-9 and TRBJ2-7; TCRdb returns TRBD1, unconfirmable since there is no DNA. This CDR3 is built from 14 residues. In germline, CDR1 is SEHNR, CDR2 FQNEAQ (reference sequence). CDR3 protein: CASSSGAGSYEQYF. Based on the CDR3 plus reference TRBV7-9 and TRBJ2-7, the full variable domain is DTGVSQNPRHKITKRGQNVTFRCDPISEHNRLYWYRQTLGQGPEFLTYFQNEAQLEKSRLLSDRFSAERPKGSFSTLEIQRTEQGDSAMYLCASSSGAGSYEQYFGPGTRLTVT.

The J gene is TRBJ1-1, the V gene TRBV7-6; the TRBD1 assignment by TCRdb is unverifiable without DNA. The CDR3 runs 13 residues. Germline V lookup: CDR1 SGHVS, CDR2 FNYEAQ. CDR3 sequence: CASSPRQGVEAFF.

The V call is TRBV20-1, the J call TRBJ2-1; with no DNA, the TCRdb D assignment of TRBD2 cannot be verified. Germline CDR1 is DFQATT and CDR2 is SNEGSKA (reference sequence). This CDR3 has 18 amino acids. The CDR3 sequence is CSARGVLSAGVSYNEQFF.

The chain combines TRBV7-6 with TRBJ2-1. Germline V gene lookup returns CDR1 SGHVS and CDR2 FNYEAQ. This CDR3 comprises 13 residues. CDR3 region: CASSFELGNEQFF.

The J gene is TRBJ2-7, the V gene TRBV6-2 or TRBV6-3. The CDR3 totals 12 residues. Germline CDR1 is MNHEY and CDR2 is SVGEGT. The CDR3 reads CASSRLLGEQYF.

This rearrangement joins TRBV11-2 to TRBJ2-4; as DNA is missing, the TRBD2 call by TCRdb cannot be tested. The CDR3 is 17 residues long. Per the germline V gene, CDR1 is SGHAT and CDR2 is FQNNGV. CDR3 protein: CASSFSGLAGFEDIQYF.

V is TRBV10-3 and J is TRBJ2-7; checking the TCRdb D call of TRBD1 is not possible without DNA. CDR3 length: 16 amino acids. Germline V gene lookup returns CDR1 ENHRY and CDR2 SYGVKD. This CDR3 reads CAISESDRGYSYEQYF.

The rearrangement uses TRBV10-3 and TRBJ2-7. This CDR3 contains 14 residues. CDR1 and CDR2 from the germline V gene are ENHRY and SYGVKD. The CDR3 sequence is CAISEPDPLYEQYF.

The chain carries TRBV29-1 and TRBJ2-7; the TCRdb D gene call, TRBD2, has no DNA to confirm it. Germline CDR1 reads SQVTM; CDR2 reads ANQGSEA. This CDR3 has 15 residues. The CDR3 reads CSVEDGRVGTYEQYF.

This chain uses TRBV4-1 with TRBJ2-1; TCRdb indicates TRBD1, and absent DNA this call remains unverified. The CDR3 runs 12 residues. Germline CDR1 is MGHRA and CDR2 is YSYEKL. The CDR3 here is CASSQDGREQFF.

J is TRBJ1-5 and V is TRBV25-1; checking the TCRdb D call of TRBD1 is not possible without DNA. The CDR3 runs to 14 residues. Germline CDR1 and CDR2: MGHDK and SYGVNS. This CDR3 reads CASSDGQGNQPQHF.

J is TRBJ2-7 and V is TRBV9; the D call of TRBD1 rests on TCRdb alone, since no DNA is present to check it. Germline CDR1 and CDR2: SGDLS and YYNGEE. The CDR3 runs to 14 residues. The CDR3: CASSSGTESYEQYF.